Sequencing of this TCR beta chain was carried out in a study of blood T cell repertoires in COVID-19. About the study: The study drew acute and convalescent COVID-19 samples from the United States, Italy and Spain. T cells, B-cell-depleted T cells, or PBMCs supplied cDNA or gDNA.

Clones were sequenced by immunoSEQ multiplex PCR, and TCRdb holds only the in-frame ones, with some missing. The sample has around 230,000 clones; about nine tenths are singletons. The germline V gene encodes CDR1 LNHDA and CDR2 SQIVND (reference sequence). The CDR3 sequence is 13 residues long. Trimming left V 4 bases short and J 14 bases short, with 19 bases between. The chain uses TRBV19 and TRBJ2-3, with D perhaps matching TRBD1 (5 bases). The sequenced sample consisted of peripheral blood. The receptor was isolated from a man in his 60s who had recovered from COVID-19. In nucleotides, the CDR3 is TGTGCCAGTAGTAGTCTAGGGCAGGGTTCGCGGTATTTT. This translates into CASSSLGQGSRYF.